The 18 T cell receptor beta chains given below trace back to one sample, sequenced in a study of control samples from healthy donors and cancer patients. Produced via immunoSEQ multiplex PCR; TCRdb's table is partial and in-frame only. The table includes roughly 400,000 clones, 80% to 95% detected once. The sample was PBMCs. These receptors were taken from a man aged 35-49 years with head and neck cancer.

The chain links TRBV10-3 to TRBJ2-3, with 13 bases that match TRBD2. V shed 2 bases and J 4 bases; nucleotides not matched to a gene: 9. This CDR3 spans 18 amino acids. Germline V gene data show CDR1 as ENHRY and CDR2 as SYGVKD. CDR3 in amino acids: CAISEPLAGGRVADTQYF. The DNA of the CDR3 is TGTGCCATCAGTGAGCCACTAGCGGGGGGGCGAGTTGCAGATACGCAGTATTTT.

The chain links TRBV5-1 to TRBJ1-1, with TRBD1 identical over 8 bases. Trimming took 3 bases from V and 6 from J; bases not matched to a gene: 10. CDR1 and CDR2 (germline): SGHRS, YFSETQ. The CDR3 runs 15 residues. CDR3 protein: CASSSGQGFVSEAFF. DNA of the CDR3: TGCGCCAGCAGCTCCGGACAGGGCTTTGTATCTGAAGCTTTCTTT.

The chain carries TRBV11-2 and TRBJ1-5, with D unresolved. This CDR3 has 15 amino acids. V shed 5 bases and J shed 4 bases, with 15 bases lying between them. CDR1 is SGHAT, CDR2 FQNNGV, per germline. CDR3 nucleotide sequence: TGTGCCAGCAGCCCAGAGGGAAACACGAATCAGCCCCAGCATTTT. Its protein product is CASSPEGNTNQPQHF.

The genes are TRBV3-1 (or the pseudogene TRBV3-2) and TRBJ1-1; no definite D call. The germline V gene has CDR1 LGHDT and CDR2 YNNKEL (reference sequence). The CDR3 totals 14 residues. Trimming took off 1 base at V and 0 bases at J, with 6 bases between the two ends. Written as DNA, the CDR3 is TGTGCCAGCAGCCAAGCTTCGGTGAACACTGAAGCTTTCTTT. Amino acid sequence: CASSQASVNTEAFF.

The chain joins TRBV30 to TRBJ1-2; D unresolved. V was cut by 0 bases and J by 4 bases, with 18 bases left in between. Germline CDR1 is GTSNPN and CDR2 is SVGIG (reference sequence). The CDR3 sequence is 16 residues long. CDR3: CAWSVQLISSGYGYTF. CDR3 coding DNA: TGTGCCTGGAGTGTACAGTTGATATCTTCTGGCTATGGCTACACCTTC.

This chain uses TRBV18 with TRBJ1-4; D unresolved. The ends were cut back, 2 bases at V and 0 bases at J, with 16 bases in the middle. Germline lookup yields CDR1 KGHSH and CDR2 LQKENI. This CDR3 has 18 amino acids. CDR3 sequence: CASSPESLSGATNEKLFF. Here the CDR3 DNA reads TGTGCCAGCTCACCAGAGTCACTCTCGGGAGCAACTAATGAAAAACTGTTTTTT.

The chain combines TRBV7-9 with TRBJ1-1; 8 bases are shared with TRBD1. With V trimmed by 8 bases and J by 1 base, 9 bases remained unmatched. The CDR3 loop spans 15 amino acids. Germline-derived CDR1 and CDR2 are SEHNR and FQNEAQ (reference sequence). The CDR3 coding sequence is TGTGCCAGCGCGAGGGGGGACAGGTCGAACACTGAAGCTTTCTTT. This encodes CASARGDRSNTEAFF.

CDR3 loop: CASALGGAEGNTIYF. For the CDR3, the DNA is TGTGCCAGCGCCTTGGGAGGGGCGGAAGGAAACACCATATATTTT. V gene TRBV9 combines with J gene TRBJ1-3, with D perhaps matching TRBD1 (5 bases). From germline, CDR1 is SGDLS and CDR2 YYNGEE. The CDR3 sequence is 15 residues long. Trimming removed 7 bases from V and 4 bases from J, with 18 bases in between.

For this clone: No DNA is shown, since the ends of the CDR3 on it are uncertain; the CDR3 is the one TCRdb lists. V usage is TRBV5-1 and J usage is TRBJ2-7; TRBD2 is the table's D call and was not checked against the DNA. The CDR3 is 12 residues long, ends included. Germline V gene sequence: CDR1 SGHRS, CDR2 YFSETQ. Here the CDR3 reads CASSFGEGSPYF.

The chain has TRBV6-5 and TRBJ1-3; the D gene is possibly TRBD1 (5 bases). This CDR3 region has 16 residues. From germline, CDR1 is MNHEY and CDR2 SVGAGI. Between the trimmed V and J ends, which lost 0 bases and 2 bases, there was a span of 11 bases. The CDR3 reads CASSYSELGAGNTIYF. CDR3 nucleotide sequence: TGTGCCAGCAGTTACTCAGAGTTGGGGGCTGGAAACACCATATATTTT.

This chain connects TRBV10-1 to TRBJ2-3, with 14 bases that match TRBD2. Unmatched junction bases numbered 9, after V lost 6 bases and J lost 4 bases. Germline CDR1 and CDR2: WNHNN and SYGVQD (reference sequence). The CDR3 contains 17 residues. This CDR3 reads CASSLTSGGAEADTQYF. For the CDR3, the DNA is TGCGCCAGCAGCCTGACTAGCGGGGGGGCCGAGGCAGATACGCAGTATTTT.

The chain combines TRBV2 with TRBJ1-5; D may be TRBD1 (5 bases). V dropped 6 bases and J dropped 0 bases, with 9 bases sitting between them. Germline V lookup: CDR1 SNHLY, CDR2 FYNNEI. This CDR3 is 14 amino acids long. The CDR3 here is CASRGTYSNQPQHF. The DNA of the CDR3 is TGTGCCAGCAGGGGGACCTATAGCAATCAGCCCCAGCATTTT.

The gene calls are TRBV5-6 and TRBJ2-3; 10 nucleotides align to TRBD2. The CDR3 sequence is 16 residues long. CDR1 is SGHDT, CDR2 YYEEEE, per germline. The ends lost 4 bases at V and 2 bases at J; junction bases unmatched: 7. The chain's CDR3 is CASSLLAGALTDTQYF. The CDR3 DNA reads as TGTGCCAGCAGCCTCCTAGCGGGGGCGCTCACAGATACGCAGTATTTT.

The chain combines TRBV6-2 or TRBV6-3 with TRBJ1-6; 9 nucleotides match TRBD1. The trim removed 2 bases at V and 0 bases at J, leaving 8 bases unmatched. Germline V CDR1 and CDR2: MNHEY, SVGEGT. The CDR3 spans 19 residues. The CDR3 DNA follows: TGTGCCAGCAGTTACACCCCGGACAGGGGAAGCTCCTATAATTCACCCCTCCACTTT. It encodes CASSYTPDRGSSYNSPLHF.

This chain links TRBV6-5 with TRBJ2-7, with TRBD1 identical over 7 bases. The CDR3 is made up of 15 amino acids. The trim removed 2 bases at V and 3 bases at J, leaving 7 bases unmatched. Germline V gives CDR1 MNHEY, CDR2 SVGAGI. The CDR3 sequence is CASSYRKTGLYEQYF. The CDR3, as DNA: TGTGCCAGCAGTTACCGAAAGACAGGGCTCTACGAGCAGTACTTC.

This sequence joins TRBV9 and TRBJ2-3; 7 bases fit TRBD1. The germline CDR1 and CDR2 sequences are SGDLS and YYNGEE. V shed 0 bases, J shed 1 base, and the junction held 2 bases outside the gene matches. This CDR3 has 15 amino acids. CDR3 DNA: TGTGCCAGCAGCGTAGACACAGGGGGCACAGATACGCAGTATTTT. This gives the protein CASSVDTGGTDTQYF.

V gene TRBV29-1 combines with J gene TRBJ1-1; possibly TRBD1 for D (6 bases). This CDR3 has 13 amino acids. The V end lost 2 bases, the J end lost 2 bases, and 9 bases lay between the germline ends. The germline V gene encodes CDR1 SQVTM and CDR2 ANQGSEA. In DNA form, the CDR3 reads TGCAGCGTTGAAAAGGGGGGTAACACTGAAGCTTTCTTT. This codes for CSVEKGGNTEAFF.

This chain joins TRBV4-1 and TRBJ2-6; D uncertain. The CDR3 spans 17 residues. Germline values: CDR1 MGHRA, CDR2 YSYEKL. Trimming took off 1 base at V and 0 bases at J, with 10 bases between the two ends. In DNA, the CDR3 is TGCGCCAGCAGCCAAGGGGTCACAAGCTCTGGGGCCAACGTCCTGACTTTC. Encoded protein: CASSQGVTSSGANVLTF.